One sample yielded the 10 T cell receptor beta chains listed below, sequenced in a study of blood T cell repertoires in COVID-19. The method was immunoSEQ multiplex PCR; TCRdb's version includes in-frame clones alone and lacks a portion of them. The table lists 540,000 or so clones, 70% to 90% of them singletons. Specimen: peripheral blood. All receptors derive from a woman aged 45-60 years with COVID-19, enrolled during active disease.

The J gene is TRBJ1-5, the V gene TRBV5-1; D is unclear. The germline CDR1 and CDR2 sequences are SGHRS and YFSETQ. Trimming shortened V by 0 bases and J by 3 bases, and 7 bases separated the two germline ends. The length of the CDR3 is 14 residues. This CDR3 is CASSLDGVNQPQHF. CDR3 sequence (DNA): TGCGCCAGCAGCTTGGACGGAGTCAATCAGCCCCAGCATTTT.

About this clone itself: This sample also contains other DNA sequences that code for the same CDR3. The chain uses TRBV12-5 and TRBJ2-7; TRBD1 aligns across 8 bases. V shed 6 bases and J 1 base; nucleotides not matched to a gene: 2. The CDR3 has 13 residues. Looked up from germline, CDR1 is LGHNT and CDR2 is FRNRAP. The CDR3 loop reads CASGRDRSYEQYF. CDR3 DNA sequence: TGTGCTAGTGGCCGGGACAGGTCCTACGAGCAGTACTTC.

A note on this clone: Other DNA variants within this sample encode the same CDR3. The V gene is TRBV27, the J gene TRBJ1-2, with D unresolved. With 2 bases removed from V and 1 base from J, the gap between germline ends came to 5 bases. The CDR3 loop spans 13 amino acids. Germline CDR1 is MNHEY and CDR2 is SMNVEV (reference sequence). DNA of the CDR3: TGTGCCAGCAGTTTACGGGGTAACTATGGCTACACCTTC. Translation gives CASSLRGNYGYTF.

The chain couples TRBV3-1 (or the pseudogene TRBV3-2) to TRBJ1-6; 7 bases are a match to TRBD1. The CDR3 covers 16 residues. The germline gives CDR1 LGHDT, CDR2 YNNKEL (reference sequence). V shed 4 bases and J 6 bases; nucleotides not matched to a gene: 9. The CDR3 bases are TGTGCCAGCAGCCCGAGACAGGGATCGGCTAATTCACCCCTCCACTTT. Its protein product is CASSPRQGSANSPLHF.

The V call is TRBV19, the J call TRBJ1-5, with TRBD1 as a possible D gene (5 bases). The V end was cut by 5 bases, the J end by 7 bases, with 12 bases between. The CDR3 contains 13 residues. Germline V gene sequence: CDR1 LNHDA, CDR2 SQIVND (reference sequence). CDR3 coding DNA: TGTGCCAGTAGTTTTACAGGCGACCAGCCCCAGCATTTT. It encodes CASSFTGDQPQHF. Based on the CDR3 plus reference TRBV19 and TRBJ1-5, the full variable domain is DGGITQSPKYLFRKEGQNVTLSCEQNLNHDAMYWYRQDPGQGLRLIYYSQIVNDFQKGDIAEGYSVSREKKESFPLTVTSAQKNPTAFYLCASSFTGDQPQHFGDGTRLSIL.

The chain joins TRBV29-1 to TRBJ2-3, with TRBD1 matching 8 bases. The CDR3 sequence is 14 residues long. CDR1 and CDR2 from the germline V gene are SQVTM and ANQGSEA. With V trimmed by 1 base and J by 2 bases, 2 bases remained unmatched. Written as DNA, the CDR3 is TGCAGCGTTGAAGGACAGGGGTTCACAGATACGCAGTATTTT. Translation: CSVEGQGFTDTQYF.

The chain couples TRBV27 to TRBJ2-3; D remains unclear. V was cut by 5 bases and J by 3 bases, with 12 bases left in between. Germline V gene sequence: CDR1 MNHEY, CDR2 SMNVEV (reference sequence). The CDR3 loop spans 14 amino acids. The CDR3 sequence is CASSLRHLTDTQYF. The CDR3 DNA sequence: TGTGCCAGCAGTCTGCGACATCTAACAGATACGCAGTATTTT.

The chain links TRBV28 to TRBJ2-1, with 10 bases identical to TRBD1. CDR1 is MDHEN, CDR2 SYDVKM, per germline. The CDR3 runs to 15 residues. V was clipped by 5 bases and J by 7 bases; unmatched bases: 8. The CDR3 reads CASSPLAGQGNEQFF. The CDR3 bases are TGTGCCAGCAGTCCCCTTGCGGGACAGGGGAATGAGCAGTTCTTC.

The chain uses TRBV19 and TRBJ2-7, with a weak D call TRBD1 (6 bases). Trimming cost V 4 bases and J 1 base, with 14 bases left between them. The CDR3 runs to 15 residues. In germline, CDR1 is LNHDA, CDR2 SQIVND (reference sequence). The CDR3 protein is CASSSNRAVSYEQYF. In DNA, the CDR3 is TGTGCCAGTAGTAGTAACAGGGCCGTATCCTACGAGCAGTACTTC. The full variable domain, rest sourced from reference TRBV19 and TRBJ2-7, is DGGITQSPKYLFRKEGQNVTLSCEQNLNHDAMYWYRQDPGQGLRLIYYSQIVNDFQKGDIAEGYSVSREKKESFPLTVTSAQKNPTAFYLCASSSNRAVSYEQYFGPGTRLTVT.

This clone was seen only once. In the same sample, other DNA sequences code for this CDR3. The chain is built from TRBV4-1 and TRBJ2-7, with TRBD1 identical over 9 bases. V lost 4 bases to trimming and J lost 4 bases; unmatched junction nucleotides: 8. The CDR3 loop spans 15 amino acids. CDR1 and CDR2 from the germline V gene are MGHRA and YSYEKL. DNA for the CDR3: TGCGCCAGCAGCCCTGGACAGGGGCCTAGTTACGAGCAGTACTTC. It yields the protein CASSPGQGPSYEQYF.